A selection of T cell receptor beta chains follows, all from one sample in a study of OX40 agonist ivuxolimab in advanced cancers. Here immunoSEQ multiplex PCR was the method, and the copy in TCRdb shows in-frame clones only, minus some. The data contain about 120,000 clones, 80% to 90% of them seen just once; the ten biggest clones take up about 0.55%. Source: CD4+ or CD8+ T cells sorted from blood, taken in a trial of the OX40 agonist ivuxolimab. These receptors all come from an adult with an advanced solid tumor such as melanoma, head and neck, liver or kidney cancer. The CDR3 runs from the conserved cysteine through the conserved F or W. A D gene is named only where the DNA matches it firmly.

D gene | J gene | V gene | CDR3 protein | CDR3 DNA
TRBD1 | TRBJ2-1 | TRBV6-5 | CASSYDRVNNEQFF | TGTGCCAGCAGTTACGACAGGGTGAACAATGAGCAGTTCTTC
- | TRBJ2-6 | TRBV5-1 | CASSLGPPGRGANVLTF | TGCGCCAGCAGCTTGGGTCCCCCCGGGCGTGGTGCCAACGTCCTGACTTTC
- | TRBJ2-6 | TRBV19 | CASSFQNSGANVLTF | TGTGCCAGTAGTTTCCAGAACTCTGGGGCCAACGTCCTGACTTTC
- | TRBJ1-1 | TRBV4-3 | CASSQGLGEHGAFF | TGCGCCAGCAGCCAAGGCCTCGGCGAGCACGGCGCTTTCTTT
TRBD1 | TRBJ1-6 | TRBV18 | CASSPAVGQGALSPLHF | TGTGCCAGCTCACCAGCCGTGGGACAGGGGGCGTTGTCACCCCTCCACTTT
- | TRBJ1-1 | TRBV19 | CASSISLETEAFF | TGTGCCAGTAGTATTTCCCTGGAGACTGAAGCTTTCTTT
- | TRBJ1-2 | TRBV27 | CASSLSFEGEGGYTF | TGTGCCAGCAGTTTATCGTTTGAAGGTGAGGGTGGCTACACCTTC
- | TRBJ1-6 | TRBV6-5 | CASSSVNSPLHF | TGTGCCAGCAGTTCCGTGAATTCACCCCTCCACTTT
- | TRBJ2-5 | TRBV19 | CASSMWGRETQYF | TGTGCCAGTAGTATGTGGGGTCGGGAGACCCAGTACTTC
- | TRBJ1-5 | TRBV10-3 | CAISEGQQNQPQHF | TGTGCCATCAGTGAGGGACAGCAAAATCAGCCCCAGCATTTT